This TCR beta chain was captured by sequencing in a study of PD-L1 blockade in urothelial cancer. Study-wide background: Males with urothelial cancer arising in the bladder constituted about 90% of the roughly 30 patients.

The assay was immunoSEQ multiplex PCR, and TCRdb's table has in-frame clones only and misses some. The sample carries 27,000 or so clones, around 90% recorded once. The trim removed 5 bases at V and 1 base at J, leaving 4 bases unmatched. Per the germline V gene, CDR1 is SGHRS and CDR2 is YFSETQ. CDR3 size: 14 residues. This clone was seen more than once but under ten times. The sample has other DNA sequences that encode this CDR3 too. The clonotype was recovered from a man in his fifties or sixties with urothelial cancer. Sequencing was performed on PBMCs, taken around atezolizumab (anti-PD-L1) treatment. The rearrangement links TRBV5-1 to TRBJ2-5, with 8 nucleotides matching TRBD2. DNA for the CDR3: TGCGCCAGCAGACCCCGGGGGGGCCAAGAGACCCAGTACTTC. Its translation: CASRPRGGQETQYF.